The TCR beta chain under discussion was sequenced for a study of OX40 agonist ivuxolimab in advanced cancers. Assay: immunoSEQ multiplex PCR; the TCRdb copy retains only in-frame clones and omits some. The table lists tens of thousands of clones, 85% to 90% of them singletons. The CDR3 extends over 14 amino acids. V was clipped by 4 bases and J by 4 bases, with 12 bases between them. Looked up from germline, CDR1 is MNHNY and CDR2 is SVGAGI (reference sequence). About this clone: Antigen specificity is unknown.

General study results and limits: Clonal expansion from baseline to week 6 occurred in both CD4+ and CD8+ T cells.

The sequences come from CD4+ or CD8+ T cells sorted from blood, collected in a trial of the OX40 agonist ivuxolimab. The chain joins TRBV6-6 to TRBJ2-3; tentatively, D is TRBD1 (5 bases). The sequence was obtained from an adult with an advanced solid tumor such as melanoma, head and neck, liver or kidney cancer. The CDR3, as DNA: TGTGCCAGCAGTTTTCAGGGTATCGCAGATACGCAGTATTTT. Protein sequence: CASSFQGIADTQYF.